This T cell receptor (beta chain) was identified during a study of shared T cell receptors in the human thymus. Repertoires were generated with immunoSEQ multiplex PCR, while TCRdb's copy carries only in-frame clones and drops some. The sample has hundreds of thousands of clones; about 84% are singletons. Germline CDR1 and CDR2: MNHEY and SVGAGI. The V end lost 0 bases, the J end lost 8 bases, and 19 bases lay between the germline ends. This CDR3 comprises 16 residues. This sample was shared with a second study, whose subject was human thymus T cells. That publication notes: Thymic and blood repertoires appeared to display a bias in their usage of V and J genes.

This clonotype originated in a boy younger than two with a congenital heart defect. V is TRBV6-5 and J is TRBJ1-2; the D is unclear. Material: thymocytes. The CDR3 nucleotides are TGTGCCAGCAGTTACTCCCCCCCCGAGGGAGGCGGGGGCTACACCTTC. Translation gives CASSYSPPEGGGGYTF.